Listed here are 8 T cell receptor beta chains from one sample, sequenced in a study of T cell responses to AZD1222 COVID-19 vaccine. Using immunoSEQ multiplex PCR, the repertoire was profiled, and TCRdb retains in-frame clones only, with some absent. The data contain tens of thousands of clones, around 81% of them singletons. The source was peripheral blood, collected on day 0 of AZD1222 vaccination. These receptors originate from an adult in good health.

A note on this clone: In the same sample, other DNA sequences code for this CDR3. The V gene is TRBV18, the J gene TRBJ1-1; D unresolved. V was clipped by 2 bases and J by 0 bases, with 4 bases between them. This CDR3 spans 13 amino acids. Germline V CDR1 and CDR2: KGHSH, LQKENI. The CDR3: CASSPGLNTEAFF. In DNA, the CDR3 is TGTGCCAGCTCACCAGGTCTGAACACTGAAGCTTTCTTT.

This clone was observed a handful of times. The chain links TRBV9 to TRBJ2-5; TRBD1 agrees at 8 bases. The length of the CDR3 is 16 residues. CDR1 and CDR2 (germline): SGDLS, YYNGEE. Trimming took 4 bases from V and 2 from J; bases not matched to a gene: 10. DNA of the CDR3: TGTGCCAGCAGCCCTCGACAGGGGACCATTCAAGAGACCCAGTACTTC. Residues: CASSPRQGTIQETQYF.

This chain links TRBV10-1 with TRBJ2-3, with D perhaps TRBD2 (5 bases). The CDR3 sequence is 15 residues long. V lost 3 bases to trimming and J lost 4 bases, with 14 bases between them. CDR1 is WNHNN, CDR2 SYGVQD, per germline (reference sequence). Here the CDR3 reads CASSDTGRMADTQYF. The CDR3 DNA sequence: TGCGCCAGCAGTGATACGGGAAGGATGGCAGATACGCAGTATTTT.

The gene calls are TRBV5-1 and TRBJ1-1; D might be TRBD1 (5 bases). The V gene's germline CDR1 is SGHRS and CDR2 YFSETQ. The ends were cut back, 0 bases at V and 3 bases at J, with 12 bases in the middle. The CDR3 runs 15 residues. CDR3 protein: CASSLEQVVDTEAFF. CDR3 nucleotides: TGCGCCAGCAGCTTGGAACAGGTGGTGGACACTGAAGCTTTCTTT.

The J gene is TRBJ1-1, the V gene TRBV27; D gene ambiguous. The CDR3 sequence is 14 residues long. V lost 4 bases to trimming and J lost 9 bases, with 18 bases between them. Germline CDR1 reads MNHEY; CDR2 reads SMNVEV (reference sequence). The CDR3 bases are TGTGCCAGCAGTTCCCTCGGGCCCCCTCGTCAAGCTTTCTTT. It yields the protein CASSSLGPPRQAFF.

As DNA, the CDR3 is TGCGCCAGCAGCTTGACAGGGGGGGACCAGCCCCAGCATTTT. Its translation is CASSLTGGDQPQHF. The chain combines TRBV5-1 with TRBJ1-5; 8 positions agree with TRBD1. The CDR3 sequence is 14 residues long. Germline CDR1 is SGHRS and CDR2 is YFSETQ. Trimming took 1 base from V and 7 from J; bases not matched to a gene: 4.

The chain recombines TRBV11-2 with TRBJ1-1; no firm D call. The length of the CDR3 is 14 residues. Germline CDR1 reads SGHAT; CDR2 reads FQNNGV. V gave up 2 bases and J gave up 0 bases, with 7 bases separating them. CDR3 amino acids: CASSLLTVNTEAFF. The CDR3 DNA sequence: TGTGCCAGCAGCTTATTAACGGTGAACACTGAAGCTTTCTTT. Supplemented by reference TRBV11-2 and TRBJ1-1, the full variable domain reads EAGVAQSPRYKIIEKRQSVAFWCNPISGHATLYWYQQILGQGPKLLIQFQNNGVVDDSQLPKDRFSAERLKGVDSTLKIQPAKLEDSAVYLCASSLLTVNTEAFFGQGTRLTVV.

This clone has just one count. The chain uses TRBV28 and TRBJ1-2; D is perhaps TRBD1 (5 bases). The CDR3 has 16 amino acids. Looked up from germline, CDR1 is MDHEN and CDR2 is SYDVKM. V gave up 7 bases and J gave up 7 bases, with 25 bases separating them. The CDR3 bases are TGTGCCAGCACCGCCATCGGGGCCGTAACGGGCGGTGGCTACACCTTC. Its protein is CASTAIGAVTGGGYTF.